The present entry profiles one T cell receptor beta chain with its context. The CDR3 has 14 residues. Trimming left V 2 bases short and J 3 bases short, with 10 bases between. CDR1 and CDR2 (germline): MNHNS, SASEGT. These data come from a study of blood T cell repertoires in COVID-19. Across the study: Collection of acute and convalescent COVID-19 samples took place in the United States, Italy and Spain. T cells, B-cell-depleted T cells, or PBMCs provided the cDNA or gDNA that served as material.

The authors' processing: Amplifying reference gene primers gave estimates of nucleated cell counts. Produced via immunoSEQ multiplex PCR; TCRdb's table is partial and in-frame only. That table gives V, J and clone size, and the DNA gave D and trimming. The data contain more than 250,000 clones, 65% to 90% of them singletons. Sample: PBMCs or T cells enriched from blood (not recorded which). The receptor was isolated from a young woman who had recovered from COVID-19. The chain links TRBV6-1 to TRBJ1-1, with a weak D call TRBD1 (6 bases). This chain's CDR3 is CASSEQGSDTEAFF. The DNA for the CDR3 is TGTGCCAGCAGTGAACAGGGGTCGGACACTGAAGCTTTCTTT.